The rows below give T cell receptor beta chains drawn from one sample of a study of CD8 T cells in ankylosing spondylitis. One entry per CDR3 protein results from TCRdb running MiXCR on the 5' RACE reads. This sample has about 260,000 distinct CDR3 sequences, with roughly 20% found just once. The sample taken for sequencing was blood, either unsorted or a sorted T cell fraction (not recorded which). The receptor set was obtained from a male donor with ankylosing spondylitis or in good health (not recorded which). The CDR3 runs from the conserved cysteine through the conserved F or W. Each record gives: clone size, V gene, J gene, CDR3 length, D gene, CDR3 protein, CDR3 DNA. D genes are given only for firm matches. Clone size is not always given. Where it is, it says once, few, many or a class for expanded clones.

few	TRBV6-1	TRBJ2-3	16	TRBD1	CASSGQGQYSTDTQYF	TGTGCCAGCAGTGGACAGGGTCAATATAGCACAGATACGCAGTATTTT
few	TRBV5-1	TRBJ2-1	15	TRBD1	CASSLARQGVNEQFF	TGCGCCAGCAGCTTGGCCAGACAGGGGGTCAATGAGCAGTTCTTC
.	TRBV3-1	TRBJ2-3	18	TRBD1	CASSQYRGLGGPTDTQYF	TGTGCCAGCAGCCAATACAGGGGGCTGGGGGGGCCCACAGATACGCAGTATTTT
.	TRBV10-1	TRBJ2-1	16	TRBD2	CASSGTSGEAKDEQFF	TGCGCCAGCAGCGGGACTAGCGGGGAGGCAAAGGATGAGCAGTTCTTC
few	TRBV20-1	TRBJ2-5	16	TRBD2	CSARDQLTSEQETQYF	TGCAGTGCTAGAGATCAACTGACTAGCGAGCAAGAGACCCAGTACTTC
.	TRBV28	TRBJ2-3	12	.	CASSMDRDTQYF	TGTGCCAGCAGTATGGACCGGGATACGCAGTATTTT
.	TRBV28	TRBJ1-2	15	TRBD1	CASSSPGQGAVGYTF	TGTGCCAGCAGTTCGCCGGGACAGGGGGCGGTGGGCTACACCTTC
.	TRBV10-1	TRBJ2-2	15	TRBD1	CASSDLTGGEGELFF	TGCGCCAGCAGTGACCTGACAGGGGGCGAAGGGGAGCTGTTTTTT
.	TRBV20-1	TRBJ1-3	12	.	CSARYQGNTIYF	TGCAGTGCTCGATACCAGGGAAACACCATATATTTT
few	TRBV9	TRBJ1-6	13	.	CASSETVNSPLHF	TGTGCCAGCAGCGAGACAGTGAATTCACCCCTCCACTTT
.	TRBV28	TRBJ2-5	15	TRBD1	CASSKPGQGMETQYF	TGTGCCAGCAGTAAGCCGGGACAGGGAATGGAGACCCAGTACTTC
few	TRBV20-1	TRBJ1-2	15	.	CSASLARGFNYGYTF	TGCAGTGCTAGTCTAGCCCGGGGTTTTAACTATGGCTACACCTTC
few	TRBV7-2	TRBJ1-6	14	TRBD1	CASRWTGDNSPLHF	TGTGCCAGCAGATGGACAGGGGACAATTCACCCCTCCACTTT
once	TRBV5-1	TRBJ2-5	16	TRBD2	CASSLDGGGPLETQYF	TGCGCCAGCAGCTTGGACGGGGGAGGGCCTTTAGAGACCCAGTACTTC
many	TRBV5-1	TRBJ1-4	13	.	CASSLTRNEKLFF	TGCGCCAGCAGCTTGACCCGGAATGAAAAACTGTTTTTT
.	TRBV7-7	TRBJ2-2	13	TRBD1	CASSMDRAGELFF	TGTGCTAGCAGCATGGACAGGGCCGGGGAGCTGTTTTTT
.	TRBV3-1	TRBJ2-2	16	TRBD2	CASSQLAGTNTGELFF	TGTGCCAGCAGCCAACTAGCGGGGACGAACACCGGGGAGCTGTTTTTT
.	TRBV5-1	TRBJ2-5	16	TRBD2	CASSLARTSGRETQYF	TGCGCCAGCAGCTTGGCCCGGACTAGCGGGAGGGAGACCCAGTACTTC
.	TRBV9	TRBJ2-1	16	TRBD2	CASSRPSGGAENEQFF	TGTGCCAGCAGCCGCCCTAGCGGGGGGGCCGAGAATGAGCAGTTCTTC
.	TRBV12-3/TRBV12-4	TRBJ2-3	16	TRBD1	CASSLRQGASTDTQYF	TGTGCCAGCAGTTTGAGGCAGGGGGCTAGCACAGATACGCAGTATTTT
.	TRBV30	TRBJ2-1	14	.	CAWQPGSLSNEQFF	TGTGCCTGGCAGCCGGGGTCTCTCTCCAATGAGCAGTTCTTC
.	TRBV7-2	TRBJ2-1	15	.	CASSPPAAAYNGLFF	TGTGCCAGCAGCCCCCCCGCCGCCGCCTACAATGGGCTGTTCTTC
few	TRBV3-1	TRBJ1-2	15	.	CASSQEDRLNYGYTF	TGTGCCAGCAGCCAAGAAGACAGGTTGAACTATGGCTACACCTTC
few	TRBV3-1	TRBJ2-5	15	TRBD2	CASSRRTSAQETQYF	TGTGCCAGCAGCCGAAGGACTAGCGCCCAAGAGACCCAGTACTTC
few	TRBV20-1	TRBJ2-4	14	.	CSARDGGTVTIQYF	TGCAGTGCTAGAGATGGGGGGACAGTCACCATTCAGTACTTC
many	TRBV5-1	TRBJ2-1	15	.	CASSLPRPSGNEQFF	TGCGCCAGCAGTTTACCTAGGCCGTCGGGCAATGAGCAGTTCTTC
.	TRBV7-9	TRBJ1-2	17	.	CASSRRDGHRINYGYTF	TGTGCCAGCAGCAGGCGGGACGGACACAGGATCAACTATGGCTACACCTTC
few	TRBV5-1	TRBJ2-3	17	.	CASSPEGTGLVTDTQYF	TGCGCCAGCAGCCCGGAAGGTACAGGGCTCGTCACAGATACGCAGTATTTT
many	TRBV6-2/TRBV6-3	TRBJ1-5	13	.	CASSQDPNQPQHF	TGTGCCAGCAGCCAAGACCCTAATCAGCCCCAGCATTTT
few	TRBV20-1	TRBJ1-4	14	.	CSASQNPHIEKLFF	TGCAGTGCTAGCCAAAATCCGCATATTGAAAAACTGTTTTTT
.	TRBV27	TRBJ2-1	15	TRBD2	CASSSGLASYNEQFF	TGTGCCAGCAGTTCGGGACTAGCATCTTACAATGAGCAGTTCTTC
few	TRBV5-6	TRBJ1-5	14	.	CASSLKGRDQPQHF	TGTGCCAGCAGCTTGAAGGGTAGGGATCAGCCCCAGCATTTT
.	TRBV27	TRBJ2-2	12	.	CASSEHVGELFF	TGTGCCAGCAGTGAGCATGTCGGGGAGCTGTTTTTT
.	TRBV12-3/TRBV12-4	TRBJ1-1	13	.	CASSPTRNAEAFF	TGTGCCAGCAGCCCCACGAGGAACGCTGAAGCTTTCTTT
.	TRBV28	TRBJ2-4	14	.	CASTLGGSKNIQYF	TGTGCCAGCACCTTAGGGGGGAGCAAAAACATTCAGTACTTC
.	TRBV5-1	TRBJ2-1	16	TRBD1	CASSLVAQGAGDEQFF	TGCGCCAGCAGCTTGGTCGCCCAGGGGGCAGGCGATGAGCAGTTCTTC
few	TRBV28	TRBJ2-2	14	.	CASKRTVNTGELFF	TGTGCCAGCAAGAGGACAGTGAACACCGGGGAGCTGTTTTTT
.	TRBV11-2	TRBJ2-1	18	.	CASSHMGGPLISYNEQFF	TGTGCCAGCAGCCACATGGGGGGGCCCCTTATCTCCTACAATGAGCAGTTCTTC
.	TRBV4-2	TRBJ2-1	14	.	CASSQDGAYNEQFF	TGTGCCAGCAGCCAAGATGGGGCCTACAATGAGCAGTTCTTC
.	TRBV19	TRBJ1-5	16	.	CASIPETEYSNQPQHF	TGTGCCAGTATCCCGGAGACAGAGTATAGCAATCAGCCCCAGCATTTT
few	TRBV6-5	TRBJ1-4	14	.	CASSYRTGGEKLFF	TGTGCCAGCAGTTATCGGACCGGAGGTGAAAAACTGTTTTTT
few	TRBV7-3	TRBJ1-1	15	.	CASSSRREMGTEAFF	TGTGCCAGCAGCTCGAGGAGAGAGATGGGCACTGAAGCTTTCTTT
few	TRBV5-1	TRBJ2-5	14	.	CASSTNRAQETQYF	TGCGCCAGCAGCACTAACAGGGCCCAAGAGACCCAGTACTTC
.	TRBV6-2/TRBV6-3	TRBJ2-1	12	.	CASSFGRTKQFF	TGTGCCAGCAGTTTCGGACGGACTAAGCAGTTCTTC
few	TRBV9	TRBJ2-1	17	.	CASSVAIGDILYNEQFF	TGTGCCAGCAGCGTAGCTATCGGTGACATCTTATACAATGAGCAGTTCTTC
few	TRBV5-1	TRBJ1-1	16	.	CASSLATGRINTEAFF	TGCGCCAGCAGCTTGGCCACGGGCCGGATTAACACTGAAGCTTTCTTT
.	TRBV20-1	TRBJ1-2	14	TRBD1	CSARELQGESGYTF	TGCAGTGCTAGAGAGCTACAGGGGGAAAGTGGCTACACCTTC
few	TRBV24-1	TRBJ2-3	13	.	CATSDQDTNTQYF	TGTGCCACCAGTGACCAGGACACGAATACGCAGTATTTT